The 14 T cell receptor beta chains below all came from one sample that was sequenced in a study of cytomegalovirus exposure and HLA in healthy donors. PCR employed 60 Vbeta and 13 Jbeta primers. Libraries were prepared by immunoSEQ multiplex PCR; TCRdb keeps only in-frame clonotypes and omits some of them. The data contain 100,000 to 150,000 clones, over 70% of them seen just once; the ten biggest clones take up around 1.9%. The sample was PBMCs. Receptor source: a woman aged 40 to 50 in good health and CMV-seronegative.

The chain carries TRBV7-2 and TRBJ2-5; perhaps TRBD2 as D (6 bases). V lost 1 base and J 6 bases, leaving 12 bases between the germline ends. Looked up from germline, CDR1 is SGHTA and CDR2 is FQGNSA. This CDR3 is 14 amino acids long. The CDR3 loop is CASSLVWGEQTQYF. The CDR3 DNA reads as TGTGCCAGCAGCTTAGTTTGGGGGGAACAGACCCAGTACTTC.

This rearrangement joins TRBV27 to TRBJ1-2, with D perhaps matching TRBD1 (5 bases). Germline V gives CDR1 MNHEY, CDR2 SMNVEV (reference sequence). The CDR3 totals 14 residues. Trimming took 0 bases from V and 6 from J, leaving 11 bases between them. This CDR3 is CASSLSSGAHGYTF. The CDR3 region has the DNA TGTGCCAGCAGTTTATCTAGCGGGGCGCATGGCTACACCTTC.

The rearrangement uses TRBV5-8 and TRBJ2-3; 7 nucleotides agree with TRBD1. CDR1 SGHTS and CDR2 YDEGEE come from the germline V gene. The CDR3 consists of 16 residues. Trimming removed 4 bases from V and 0 bases from J; junction bases left unmatched: 8. The CDR3 loop reads CASSKGTESSTDTQYF. In DNA form, the CDR3 reads TGTGCCAGCAGCAAGGGGACAGAGTCTAGCACAGATACGCAGTATTTT.

This clone has only one observation. V and J are TRBV19 and TRBJ1-5; possible D gene TRBD1, 5 bases. CDR1 is LNHDA and CDR2 is SQIVND in the germline V gene (reference sequence). Between the trimmed V and J ends, which lost 6 bases and 0 bases, there was a span of 12 bases. The CDR3 covers 15 residues. The CDR3 coding sequence is TGTGCCAGTAGGGAACGACAGTATAGCAATCAGCCCCAGCATTTT. Residues: CASRERQYSNQPQHF.

Here the CDR3 reads CASRRGGAAYTEAFF. The CDR3 coding sequence is TGTGCCAGCAGACGCGGGGGCGCCGCGTACACTGAAGCTTTCTTT. The V call is TRBV11-2, the J call TRBJ1-1, with a possible D match to TRBD1 (6 bases). Germline values: CDR1 SGHAT, CDR2 FQNNGV. Between the trimmed V and J ends, which lost 6 bases and 3 bases, there was a span of 17 bases. CDR3 length equals 15 residues.

The chain carries TRBV19 and TRBJ2-7, with TRBD2 matching over 12 bases. Trimming cost V 5 bases and J 3 bases; bases outside gene matches: 8. The CDR3 covers 16 residues. Per germline, CDR1 LNHDA and CDR2 SQIVND (reference sequence). The CDR3: CASSAETSGSLYEQYF. DNA for the CDR3: TGTGCCAGTAGTGCGGAGACTAGCGGGAGTCTCTACGAGCAGTACTTC.

V usage is TRBV6-1 and J usage is TRBJ1-1; D unclear. The CDR3 contains 13 residues. V lost 1 base, J lost 8 bases, and 11 bases lay in between. Germline V gives CDR1 MNHNS, CDR2 SASEGT. Here the CDR3 DNA reads TGTGCCAGCAGTGAAGTGGCCGGGAACGAAGCTTTCTTT. It codes for CASSEVAGNEAFF.

The genes are TRBV5-5 and TRBJ1-3; tentative D call: TRBD1 (6 bases). CDR1 SGHKS and CDR2 YYEKEE come from the germline V gene (reference sequence). This CDR3 has 15 amino acids. With 2 bases removed from V and 4 bases from J, the gap between germline ends came to 13 bases. Here the CDR3 reads CASSFRGAEGNTIYF. The DNA for the CDR3 is TGTGCCAGCAGCTTTCGGGGGGCAGAAGGAAACACCATATATTTT.

DNA of the CDR3: TGTGCCCGGTACAGGGGACGGGGTTCACCCCTCCACTTT. The encoded protein is CARYRGRGSPLHF. This chain connects TRBV5-4 to TRBJ1-6, with 7 nucleotides matching TRBD1. The CDR3 is 13 residues long. V shed 10 bases, J shed 9 bases, and the junction held 10 bases outside the gene matches. The germline V gene has CDR1 SGHNT and CDR2 YYREEE (reference sequence).

Written as DNA, the CDR3 is TGTGCCAGCAGTCACCGACTCTCCACGTTCGGTCCCCTCCACTTT. It encodes CASSHRLSTFGPLHF. The chain combines TRBV6-5 with TRBJ1-6; D is unclear. V was shortened by 5 bases and J by 13 bases, with 21 bases between the two germline ends. The CDR3 is made up of 15 amino acids. Germline CDR1 and CDR2: MNHEY and SVGAGI.

The chain is built from TRBV7-6 and TRBJ2-7; tentatively, D is TRBD1 (6 bases). V lost 1 base and J 3 bases, leaving 10 bases between the germline ends. CDR1 is SGHVS, CDR2 FNYEAQ, per germline. CDR3 size: 14 residues. The CDR3 DNA follows: TGTGCCAGCAGCTTAGGTGGACAGCACTACGAGCAGTACTTC. Its translation is CASSLGGQHYEQYF.

This chain links TRBV9 with TRBJ2-7; perhaps TRBD1 as D (5 bases). Between the trimmed V and J ends, which lost 0 bases and 3 bases, there was a span of 13 bases. Germline-derived CDR1 and CDR2 are SGDLS and YYNGEE. The CDR3 has 15 residues. The CDR3 protein is CASSVASDTFYEQYF. The CDR3 coding sequence is TGTGCCAGCAGCGTAGCTTCGGACACATTCTACGAGCAGTACTTC. The entire variable domain, with the rest obtained from reference TRBV9 and TRBJ2-7, is as follows: DSGVTQTPKHLITATGQRVTLRCSPRSGDLSVYWYQQSLDQGLQFLIQYYNGEERAKGNILERFSAQQFPDLHSELNLSSLELGDSALYFCASSVASDTFYEQYFGPGTRLTVT.

The V call is TRBV2, the J call TRBJ2-4; D possibly corresponds to TRBD2 (6 bases). Per germline, CDR1 SNHLY and CDR2 FYNNEI. CDR3 length equals 19 residues. V was trimmed by 0 bases and J by 0 bases, leaving 18 bases between them. Here the CDR3 reads CASSEARRGLRLAKNIQYF. CDR3 nucleotide sequence: TGTGCCAGCAGTGAAGCGCGGAGGGGCCTACGACTAGCCAAAAACATTCAGTACTTC. The full variable domain, in which reference TRBV2 and TRBJ2-4 provide the parts outside the CDR3, is EPEVTQTPSHQVTQMGQEVILRCVPISNHLYFYWYRQILGQKVEFLVSFYNNEISEKSEIFDDQFSVERPDGSNFTLKIRSTKLEDSAMYFCASSEARRGLRLAKNIQYFGAGTRLSVL.

CDR3 nucleotide sequence: TGCGCCAGCAGCTCCGGGACAGGGAACTCCTACAATGAGCAGTTCTTC. This gives the protein CASSSGTGNSYNEQFF. The chain links TRBV5-1 to TRBJ2-1; 9 bases fit TRBD1. In germline, CDR1 is SGHRS, CDR2 YFSETQ. The CDR3 covers 16 residues. The ends lost 3 bases at V and 0 bases at J; junction bases unmatched: 4.